Below are 14 T cell receptor beta chains sequenced from a single sample in a study of blood T cell repertoires in COVID-19. TCRdb's table, derived via immunoSEQ multiplex PCR, lists solely in-frame clones and lacks some. The sample consists of some 380,000 clones, 70% to 85% of them appearing once. The sequenced sample was peripheral blood. These receptors were collected from a human donor with acute or convalescent COVID-19. The donor label of this sample is uncertain.

DNA for the CDR3: TGTGCCAGCAGTTTATACGGAGACACAGATACGCAGTATTTT. Its translation is CASSLYGDTDTQYF. The chain couples TRBV27 to TRBJ2-3, with D uncertain. CDR3 length equals 14 residues. V was clipped by 1 base and J by 2 bases, with 7 bases between them. Germline lookup yields CDR1 MNHEY and CDR2 SMNVEV (reference sequence).

This sequence joins TRBV28 and TRBJ1-4; D unresolved. The CDR3 runs 17 residues. Trimming cost V 1 base and J 3 bases, with 15 bases left between them. Looked up from germline, CDR1 is MDHEN and CDR2 is SYDVKM. CDR3 coding DNA: TGTGCCAGCAGTTTATTAGGCCGAGGGAACTCTAATGAAAAACTGTTTTTT. Translation gives CASSLLGRGNSNEKLFF.

The genes are TRBV30 and TRBJ2-7; D not certain. The ends were cut back, 4 bases at V and 2 bases at J, with 12 bases in the middle. The germline V gene encodes CDR1 GTSNPN and CDR2 SVGIG (reference sequence). The CDR3 is 13 residues long. CDR3 protein: CAWNTNFPYEQYF. CDR3 coding DNA: TGTGCCTGGAATACTAATTTCCCCTACGAGCAGTACTTC.

This chain uses TRBV7-2 with TRBJ2-2; D is perhaps TRBD1 (5 bases). CDR1 is SGHTA, CDR2 FQGNSA, per germline. This CDR3 has 16 amino acids. V shed 5 bases and J shed 3 bases, with 16 bases lying between them. CDR3 in DNA: TGTGCCAGCAGCGACAGAAGGATGACATACACCGGGGAGCTGTTTTTT. Translation: CASSDRRMTYTGELFF. The full variable domain, with the rest looked up from reference TRBV7-2 and TRBJ2-2, is GAGVSQSPSNKVTEKGKDVELRCDPISGHTALYWYRQSLGQGLEFLIYFQGNSAPDKSGLPSDRFSAERTGGSVSTLTIQRTQQEDSAVYLCASSDRRMTYTGELFFGEGSRLTVL.

This chain connects TRBV5-1 to TRBJ2-7, with a weak D call TRBD2 (6 bases). V shed 4 bases and J shed 6 bases, with 20 bases lying between them. Germline lookup yields CDR1 SGHRS and CDR2 YFSETQ. There are 15 residues in the CDR3. The CDR3 DNA is TGCGCCAGCAGCGTGACCGGGACTCAGGTCACCGAGCAGTACTTC. Translated: CASSVTGTQVTEQYF.

This chain joins TRBV7-7 and TRBJ2-5; 7 bases fit TRBD2. V shed 5 bases and J 10 bases; nucleotides not matched to a gene: 16. This CDR3 region has 15 residues. Germline-derived CDR1 and CDR2 are SSHAT and FNYEAQ (reference sequence). Here the CDR3 DNA reads TGTGCCAGCAGCCCCGGGACTACCCTCCACCAGAGCCAGTACTTC. Protein product: CASSPGTTLHQSQYF.

The chain links TRBV10-2 to TRBJ1-2; 7 bases are a match to TRBD1. Germline V CDR1 and CDR2: WSHSY, SAAADI. With V trimmed by 10 bases and J by 5 bases, 13 bases remained unmatched. The CDR3 runs to 14 residues. Here the CDR3 DNA reads TGCGCCACCAAAGTGGGGACAGTTGATTATGGCTACACCTTC. This encodes CATKVGTVDYGYTF.

In this sample, this clone turned up once. The chain is built from TRBV27 and TRBJ2-7, with 11 positions matching TRBD1. Losses at the gene ends were 5 bases for V and 3 bases for J; bases not matched to a gene: 6. Germline V gives CDR1 MNHEY, CDR2 SMNVEV (reference sequence). The CDR3 totals 15 residues. The chain's CDR3 is CASSQRTGGNYEQYF. CDR3 DNA sequence: TGTGCCAGCAGTCAGAGGACAGGGGGCAACTACGAGCAGTACTTC.

In its sample, this clone was seen a few times. The chain has TRBV5-1 and TRBJ2-2, with 7 positions matching TRBD1. V shed 6 bases and J 1 base; nucleotides not matched to a gene: 3. CDR3 size: 14 residues. Germline V gene data show CDR1 as SGHRS and CDR2 as YFSETQ. The CDR3, as DNA: TGCGCCAGCACCAGGGACAGGAACACCGGGGAGCTGTTTTTT. Translation: CASTRDRNTGELFF.

The chain carries TRBV7-2 and TRBJ2-5; tentatively, D is TRBD1 (6 bases). Trimming shortened V by 5 bases and J by 2 bases, and 15 bases separated the two germline ends. The germline V gene has CDR1 SGHTA and CDR2 FQGNSA. The CDR3 is 15 amino acids. The CDR3 loop reads CASSPHGTKQETQYF. The CDR3 DNA reads TGTGCCAGCAGCCCACACGGGACAAAACAAGAGACCCAGTACTTC.

This chain joins TRBV28 and TRBJ1-6; possibly TRBD1 for D (5 bases). This CDR3 is 17 amino acids long. Per germline, CDR1 MDHEN and CDR2 SYDVKM. The V end was cut by 6 bases, the J end by 10 bases, with 25 bases between. DNA for the CDR3: TGTGCCAGCAGGGATGGGGCCGGCGGCCGCCTTAGGTCACCCCTCCACTTT. It translates to CASRDGAGGRLRSPLHF.

On this clone: Other DNA sequences in this specimen translate into the identical CDR3. CDR3 residues: CASSFRQGANTGELFF. As DNA, the CDR3 is TGCGCCAGCAGCTTTCGACAGGGAGCGAACACCGGGGAGCTGTTTTTT. V gene TRBV5-1 combines with J gene TRBJ2-2, with 7 bases that match TRBD1. The CDR3 has 16 amino acids. V lost 2 bases and J lost 0; bases outside the gene matches: 4. CDR1 is SGHRS and CDR2 is YFSETQ in the germline V gene.

This chain links TRBV5-1 with TRBJ2-7, with D possibly TRBD2 on 6 matching bases. V was clipped by 4 bases and J by 4 bases, with 12 bases between them. Germline V gene lookup returns CDR1 SGHRS and CDR2 YFSETQ. This CDR3 is 13 amino acids long. CDR3 loop: CASSRDSYYEQYF. The CDR3, as DNA: TGCGCCAGCAGCCGGGACTCCTATTACGAGCAGTACTTC.

The chain joins TRBV6-5 to TRBJ1-1, with D possibly TRBD1 on 6 matching bases. CDR1 and CDR2 from the germline V gene are MNHEY and SVGAGI. The germline V and J ends were trimmed by 2 bases and 1 base, with 11 bases remaining between them. The CDR3 runs to 15 residues. The CDR3, as DNA: TGTGCCAGCAGTTACGGGGGGGCGCGGAACACTGAAGCTTTCTTT. Its translation is CASSYGGARNTEAFF.